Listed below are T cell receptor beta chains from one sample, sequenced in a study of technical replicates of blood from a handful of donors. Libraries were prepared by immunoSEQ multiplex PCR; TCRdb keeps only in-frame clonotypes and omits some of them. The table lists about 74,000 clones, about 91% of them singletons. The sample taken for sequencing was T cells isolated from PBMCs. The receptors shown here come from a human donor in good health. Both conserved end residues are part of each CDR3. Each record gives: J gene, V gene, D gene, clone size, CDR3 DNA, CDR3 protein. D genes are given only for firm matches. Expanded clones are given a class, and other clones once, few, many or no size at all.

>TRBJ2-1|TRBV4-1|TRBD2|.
TGCGCCAGCAGCCTCCGGGACTACTCCGGCTCCTACAATGAGCAGTTCTTC
CASSLRDYSGSYNEQFF
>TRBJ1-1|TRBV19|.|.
TGTGCCAGTAGTCTTCAACCAGGTTACACTGAAGCTTTCTTT
CASSLQPGYTEAFF
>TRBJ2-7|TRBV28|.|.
TGTGCCAGCAAAACCCAAGGAGGGGGCATCGACGAGCAGTACTTC
CASKTQGGGIDEQYF
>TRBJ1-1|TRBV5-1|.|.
TGCGCCAGCAGCTTAGCCTCAGGGCTTAGTGAAGCTTTCTTT
CASSLASGLSEAFF
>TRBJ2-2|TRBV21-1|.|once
TGTGCCAGCAGCAAACCCCGGGACAGCGCCGGGGAGCTGTTTTTT
CASSKPRDSAGELFF
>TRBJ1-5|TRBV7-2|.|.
TGTGCCAGCAGCTTAGACGGAGATAGCAATCAGCCCCAGCATTTT
CASSLDGDSNQPQHF
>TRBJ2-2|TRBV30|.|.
TGTGCCTGGAGGGAACTAGGGAGTTACACCGGGGAGCTGTTTTTT
CAWRELGSYTGELFF
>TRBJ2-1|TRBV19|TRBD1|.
TGTGCCAGTAGTGAGACCGGGACAGGCCAGTTCTTC
CASSETGTGQFF
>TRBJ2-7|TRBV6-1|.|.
TGTGCCAGCAGTGAAACAGGATACTACGAGCAGTACTTC
CASSETGYYEQYF
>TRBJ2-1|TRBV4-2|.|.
TGTGCCAGCAGCCAAGGTCTAGCAGGGGCCATTGAGCAGTTCTTC
CASSQGLAGAIEQFF
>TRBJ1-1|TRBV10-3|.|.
TGTGCCTATCGACAGGAAGGGAACACTGAAGCTTTCTTT
CAYRQEGNTEAFF
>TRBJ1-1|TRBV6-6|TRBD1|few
TGTGCCAGCAGTGCACGGGACAGGGCTGAAGCTTTCTTT
CASSARDRAEAFF
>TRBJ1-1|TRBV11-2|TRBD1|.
TGTGCCAGCAGCTTAGATAGTGTACAGGGGCTAGCTTTCTTT
CASSLDSVQGLAFF
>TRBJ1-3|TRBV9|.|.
TGTGCCAGCAGCGTAGGAGGGAACAGTCGAGGAAACACCATATATTTT
CASSVGGNSRGNTIYF
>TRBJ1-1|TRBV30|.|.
TGTGCCTGGGACATTTGGAACACTGAAGCTTTCTTT
CAWDIWNTEAFF
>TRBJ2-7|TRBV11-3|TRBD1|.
TGTGCCAGCAGCTTAGATGGGACAGGGCAATACGAGCAGTACTTC
CASSLDGTGQYEQYF
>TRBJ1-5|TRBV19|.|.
TGTGCCAGTAGTATAGCTGAGGAGCAGCCCCAGCATTTT
CASSIAEEQPQHF
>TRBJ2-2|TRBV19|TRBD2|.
TGTGCCAGTATGTTACTAGCGGGACCCGGGGAGCTGTTTTTT
CASMLLAGPGELFF
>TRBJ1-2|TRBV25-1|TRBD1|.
TGTGCCAGCCTATCCCGACAGGGGGTGGGGAATGGCTACACCTTC
CASLSRQGVGNGYTF
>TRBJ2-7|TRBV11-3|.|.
TGTGCCAGCAGCTTAGATCAGAGGACGGGGGCCTACGAGCAGTACTTC
CASSLDQRTGAYEQYF
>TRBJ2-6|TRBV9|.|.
TGTGCCAGCAGCGTCCGGAGGGGCACCGGGGCCAACGTCCTGACTTTC
CASSVRRGTGANVLTF
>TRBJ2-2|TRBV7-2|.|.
TGTGCCAGCAGCCCAGGACTGGTCACCGGGGAGCTGTTTTTT
CASSPGLVTGELFF
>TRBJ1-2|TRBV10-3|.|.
TGTGCCATCAGTGCCCGTTCAGATGTCTATGGCTACACCTTC
CAISARSDVYGYTF
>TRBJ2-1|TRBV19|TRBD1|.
TGTGCCAGTAGTACGGGACAGGGGTTCGAGCAGTTCTTC
CASSTGQGFEQFF
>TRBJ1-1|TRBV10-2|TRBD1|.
TGCGCCAGCAGTGAGCCGAGGACAGGGAACACTGAAGCTTTCTTT
CASSEPRTGNTEAFF
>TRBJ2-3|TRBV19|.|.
TGTGCCAGTAGTCGACAGGCCGGAGATACGCAGTATTTT
CASSRQAGDTQYF
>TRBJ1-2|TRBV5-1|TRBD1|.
TGCGCCAGCAAGGACAGGGAAGGCTACACCTTC
CASKDREGYTF
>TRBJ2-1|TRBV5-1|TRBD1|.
TGCGCCAGCAGCTTGGGCCCAGGGGGCATTTACAATGAGCAGTTCTTC
CASSLGPGGIYNEQFF
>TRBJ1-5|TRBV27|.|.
TGTGCCAGCAGTTTATATGTAGCTCAGCCCCAGCATTTT
CASSLYVAQPQHF
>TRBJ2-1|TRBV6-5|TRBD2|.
TGTGCCAGCAGGTTCCTAGCGGTCCCCTACAATGAGCAGTTCTTC
CASRFLAVPYNEQFF
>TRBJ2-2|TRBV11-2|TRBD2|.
TGTGCCAGCAGCTCGAGCGGGATCAACACCGGGGAGCTGTTTTTT
CASSSSGINTGELFF
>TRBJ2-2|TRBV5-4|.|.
TGTGCCAGCAGCTATAAGCAGGGAGGCCCCGGGGAGCTGTTTTTT
CASSYKQGGPGELFF
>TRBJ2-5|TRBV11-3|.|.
TGTGCCAGCACGTGGTCTATCCTAGAAGAGACCCAGTACTTC
CASTWSILEETQYF
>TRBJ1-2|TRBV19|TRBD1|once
TGTGCCAGCGGTACGACAGGGGGGTATGGCTACACCTTC
CASGTTGGYGYTF
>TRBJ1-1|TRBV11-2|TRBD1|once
TGTGCCAGCAGCTGGGACAGGGGTACTGAAGCTTTCTTT
CASSWDRGTEAFF
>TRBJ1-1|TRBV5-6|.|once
TGTGCCAGCAGCTTGGTGGGGCAGGGTATCGCTCAATACACTGAAGCTTTCTTT
CASSLVGQGIAQYTEAFF
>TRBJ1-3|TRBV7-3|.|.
TGTGCCAGCAGCTTACGCCCAACTATGTGGGGAAACACCATATATTTT
CASSLRPTMWGNTIYF
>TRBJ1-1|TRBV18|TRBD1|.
TGTGCCAGCTCACCCCCCGGGGGCGACAGGGCGATCACTGAAGCTTTCTTT
CASSPPGGDRAITEAFF
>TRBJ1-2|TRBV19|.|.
TGTGCCAGTAGTCCCCAGGCTCAAAACTATGGCTACACCTTC
CASSPQAQNYGYTF
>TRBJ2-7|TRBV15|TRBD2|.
TGTGCCACCAGCTCGGGACTAGCCTCCTACGAGCAGTACTTC
CATSSGLASYEQYF
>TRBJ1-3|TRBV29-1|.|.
TGCAGCGTTGACCGCGGGGGTTCTGGAAACACCATATATTTT
CSVDRGGSGNTIYF